This T cell receptor beta chain was sequenced for a study of blood T cell repertoires in COVID-19. Study details: Nucleic acid was either cDNA or gDNA, and it came from T cells, B-cell-depleted T cells, or PBMCs.

The V gene end was trimmed by 3 bases and the J gene end by 4 bases; junction bases not matched to a gene: 2. The CDR3 spans 13 residues. Germline lookup yields CDR1 SGHNT and CDR2 YYREEE (reference sequence). This clone showed up just a few times. In the authors' methods: Reference gene primers were amplified, and this amplification served to estimate nucleated cell counts. Measured with immunoSEQ multiplex PCR; TCRdb has only the in-frame clones, and not every one. From that table come the V and J calls and clone size; the DNA was used to work out D and trimming. The data contain a few hundred thousand clones, almost 85% of them singletons.

This clonotype originated in a human donor in a cohort sampled during active COVID-19. What was sequenced was peripheral blood. V and J are TRBV5-4 and TRBJ2-7; 9 nucleotides agree with TRBD1. The CDR3 protein is CASSWGQGYEQYF. In nucleotides, the CDR3 is TGTGCCAGCAGCTGGGGACAGGGTTACGAGCAGTACTTC.